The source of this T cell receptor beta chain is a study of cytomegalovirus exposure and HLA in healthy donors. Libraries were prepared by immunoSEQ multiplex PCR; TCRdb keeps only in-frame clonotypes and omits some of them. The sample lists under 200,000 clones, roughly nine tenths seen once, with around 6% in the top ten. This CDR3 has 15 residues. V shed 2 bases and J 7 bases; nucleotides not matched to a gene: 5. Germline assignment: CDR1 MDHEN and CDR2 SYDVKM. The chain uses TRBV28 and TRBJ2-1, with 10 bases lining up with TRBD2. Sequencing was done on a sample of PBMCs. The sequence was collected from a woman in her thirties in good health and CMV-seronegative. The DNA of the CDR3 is TGTGCCAGCAGTTTAACAGCGGGAGGGAGGAATGAGCAGTTCTTC. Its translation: CASSLTAGGRNEQFF.